A single sample is the source of the 4 T cell receptor beta chains below, sequenced in a study of OX40 agonist ivuxolimab in advanced cancers. Data came from immunoSEQ multiplex PCR; TCRdb stores just in-frame clones and leaves some out. The sample carries about 48,000 clones, about 90% recorded once. The sequenced sample was CD4+ or CD8+ T cells sorted from blood, obtained in a trial of the OX40 agonist ivuxolimab. Receptor source: an adult with an advanced solid tumor such as melanoma, head and neck, liver or kidney cancer.

The gene calls are TRBV7-2 and TRBJ2-7, with D possibly being TRBD1 (5 bases). The germline V gene has CDR1 SGHTA and CDR2 FQGNSA. The CDR3 is 13 residues long. With 7 bases removed from V and 3 bases from J, the gap between germline ends came to 13 bases. The CDR3 nucleotides are TGTGCCAGCATTTCGGACACCGACTACGAGCAGTACTTC. Protein product: CASISDTDYEQYF.

The chain couples TRBV14 to TRBJ2-1; 7 bases line up with TRBD1. This CDR3 is 12 amino acids long. The V segment lost 3 bases and the J segment 9 bases; nucleotides outside the gene matches: 2. Looked up from germline, CDR1 is SGHDN and CDR2 is FVKESK. The CDR3 here is CASSQSGGEQFF. CDR3 DNA sequence: TGTGCCAGCAGCCAGTCAGGGGGTGAGCAGTTCTTC.

This clone was counted once. V is TRBV6-1 and J is TRBJ1-2; 7 bases are a match to TRBD1. This CDR3 is built from 15 residues. Germline trimming cut 4 bases from V and 4 bases from J; bases unmatched to any gene: 9. CDR1 and CDR2 from the germline V gene are MNHNS and SASEGT. This chain's CDR3 is CASSATGATVYGYTF. CDR3 bases: TGTGCCAGCAGTGCAACAGGGGCTACCGTCTATGGCTACACCTTC.

The V gene is TRBV25-1, the J gene TRBJ1-2, with unresolved D. V gave up 4 bases and J gave up 3 bases, with 18 bases separating them. The CDR3 is 16 residues long. Germline V gene sequence: CDR1 MGHDK, CDR2 SYGVNS. In DNA form, the CDR3 reads TGTGCCAGCAGTGCCCCGATTTTTTCTACCGACTATGGCTACACCTTC. This sequence encodes CASSAPIFSTDYGYTF.